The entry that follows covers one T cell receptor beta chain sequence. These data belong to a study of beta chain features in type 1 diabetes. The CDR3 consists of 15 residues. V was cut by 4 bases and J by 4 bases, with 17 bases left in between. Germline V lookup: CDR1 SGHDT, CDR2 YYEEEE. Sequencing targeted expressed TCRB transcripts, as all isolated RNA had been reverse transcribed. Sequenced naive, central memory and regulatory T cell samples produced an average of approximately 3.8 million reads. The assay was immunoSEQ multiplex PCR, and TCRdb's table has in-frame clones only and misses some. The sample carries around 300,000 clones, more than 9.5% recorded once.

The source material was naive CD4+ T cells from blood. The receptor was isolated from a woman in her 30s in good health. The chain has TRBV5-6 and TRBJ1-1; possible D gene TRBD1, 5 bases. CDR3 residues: CASSLPLGPGTEAFF. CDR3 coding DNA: TGTGCCAGCAGCCTGCCCTTGGGGCCGGGCACTGAAGCTTTCTTT.